One and the same sample provided the 14 T cell receptor beta chains below, sequenced in a study of T cells in Graves' hyperthyroidism and ophthalmopathy. RNA transcripts provided the source from which TCR beta CDR3 regions were amplified. First-round RT-PCR with HTBI primers amplified the TCR CDR3 region. TCRdb ran MiXCR on the multiplex PCR reads and lists one entry per CDR3 protein. The sample lists some 550,000 distinct CDR3 sequences, around 15% occurring once. The sample was blood. The source is a middle-aged woman with Graves' ophthalmopathy.

This clonotype was seen at least ten times. The CDR3 loop is CASSRRQGARETQYF. The CDR3 region has the DNA TGTGCCAGCAGTAGGCGGCAGGGGGCGAGGGAGACCCAGTACTTC. The gene calls are TRBV12-3 or TRBV12-4 and TRBJ2-5; 8 bases line up with TRBD1. The length of the CDR3 is 15 residues. After removal of 5 bases from V and 5 bases from J, the junction contained 10 bases not matched to a gene.

V gene TRBV5-1 combines with J gene TRBJ2-2, with a possible D match to TRBD2 (6 bases). This CDR3 is 14 amino acids long. The germline V gene encodes CDR1 SGHRS and CDR2 YFSETQ. The ends were cut back, 4 bases at V and 6 bases at J, with 13 bases in the middle. The CDR3 region has the DNA TGCGCCAGCAGCCTATGGACTACCCCCGGGGAGCTGTTTTTT. This translates into CASSLWTTPGELFF.

This clonotype showed up many times. The rearrangement joins TRBV6-1 to TRBJ1-2, with 9 bases fitting TRBD1. Germline loops: CDR1 MNHNS, CDR2 SASEGT. The CDR3 is 15 amino acids. V was clipped by 8 bases and J by 4 bases; unmatched bases: 11. The CDR3 protein is CASGSHGTGFYGYTF. The CDR3 DNA is TGTGCCAGCGGTAGCCACGGGACAGGGTTCTATGGCTACACCTTC.

The rearrangement joins TRBV6-5 to TRBJ1-5; 8 bases are shared with TRBD1. J lost 4 bases, V lost 2 bases, and 7 bases had no gene match. This CDR3 comprises 16 residues. CDR1 and CDR2 from the germline V gene are MNHEY and SVGAGI. CDR3 sequence (DNA): TGTGCCAGCAGTTACCCGACAGGGGAGGGTAATCAGCCCCAGCATTTT. The encoded protein is CASSYPTGEGNQPQHF.

This clonotype was observed many times. The rearrangement links TRBV29-1 to TRBJ2-1; 14 bases are shared with TRBD2. Per the germline V gene, CDR1 is SQVTM and CDR2 is ANQGSEA. CDR3 size: 14 residues. V lost 6 bases and J lost 8; bases outside the gene matches: 6. The CDR3 loop reads CSVAGTSGRDEQFF. CDR3 bases: TGCAGCGTGGCCGGGACTAGCGGGAGAGATGAGCAGTTCTTC.

This clonotype appeared many times. The gene calls are TRBV5-1 and TRBJ2-3, with 11 bases that match TRBD1. V gave up 1 base and J gave up 7 bases; unmatched junction bases: 5. This CDR3 comprises 15 residues. Germline CDR1 reads SGHRS; CDR2 reads YFSETQ. For the CDR3, the DNA is TGCGCCAGCAGCTTGAGGACAGGGGGCTGGAATACGCAGTATTTT. This codes for CASSLRTGGWNTQYF. The full variable domain, with the rest looked up from reference TRBV5-1 and TRBJ2-3, is KAGVTQTPRYLIKTRGQQVTLSCSPISGHRSVSWYQQTPGQGLQFLFEYFSETQRNKGNFPGRFSGRQFSNSRSEMNVSTLELGDSALYLCASSLRTGGWNTQYFGPGTRLTVL.

This clonotype was observed many times. The V call is TRBV6-1, the J call TRBJ1-2, with D perhaps matching TRBD1 (6 bases). V was cut by 1 base and J by 6 bases, with 12 bases left in between. The CDR3 has 14 amino acids. The V gene's germline CDR1 is MNHNS and CDR2 SASEGT. CDR3 sequence (DNA): TGTGCCAGCAGTGAAGGAGCAGGGGCGAATGGCTACACCTTC. Encoded protein: CASSEGAGANGYTF.

This chain uses TRBV7-2 with TRBJ2-5; 8 nucleotides agree with TRBD2. V shed 4 bases, J shed 4 bases, and the junction held 8 bases outside the gene matches. The CDR3 length is 15 residues. CDR1 is SGHTA, CDR2 FQGNSA, per germline. CDR3 bases: TGTGCCAGCAGCTCACGCAACAGCGGGGGAGAGACCCAGTACTTC. Its translation is CASSSRNSGGETQYF.

At least ten counts were recorded for this clonotype. The chain couples TRBV6-1 to TRBJ2-5; 16 bases line up with TRBD2. The CDR3 totals 16 residues. CDR1 is MNHNS, CDR2 SASEGT, per germline. The ends lost 6 bases at V and 2 bases at J; junction bases unmatched: 3. CDR3 residues: CASSLGLAGGQETQYF. The DNA of the CDR3 is TGTGCCAGCAGCCTGGGACTAGCGGGAGGGCAAGAGACCCAGTACTTC.

This rearrangement joins TRBV5-1 to TRBJ2-1, with D perhaps assigned TRBD1 or TRBD2 (5 bases each). V was trimmed by 4 bases and J by 1 base, leaving 15 bases between them. This CDR3 region has 16 residues. Germline-derived CDR1 and CDR2 are SGHRS and YFSETQ. The CDR3 reads CASSQAGTESYNEQFF. CDR3 coding DNA: TGCGCCAGCAGCCAGGCAGGGACGGAATCCTACAATGAGCAGTTCTTC.

This clonotype was counted ten times or more. V and J are TRBV28 and TRBJ2-5; TRBD1 matches 9 bases. V trimming: 7 bases; J trimming: 5 bases; junction bases outside the gene matches: 8. Per the germline V gene, CDR1 is MDHEN and CDR2 is SYDVKM. The CDR3 is 14 amino acids. CDR3 protein: CASISGQGSETQYF. The CDR3 DNA reads as TGTGCCAGCATTTCGGGACAGGGTTCGGAGACCCAGTACTTC.

At least ten counts were recorded for this clonotype. V usage is TRBV5-8 and J usage is TRBJ1-1, with a weak D call TRBD1 (6 bases). CDR3 length: 16 residues. Germline V gene sequence: CDR1 SGHTS, CDR2 YDEGEE. Trimming took 1 base from V and 2 from J, leaving 15 bases between them. CDR3 region: CASSLSRGHPNTEAFF. The CDR3 DNA follows: TGTGCCAGCAGCTTGTCCCGGGGGCATCCTAACACTGAAGCTTTCTTT.

This clonotype was counted a few times. V gene TRBV7-6 combines with J gene TRBJ2-2, with 14 positions matching TRBD2. CDR1 is SGHVS and CDR2 is FNYEAQ in the germline V gene. The CDR3 totals 18 residues. V lost 5 bases and J lost 1; bases outside the gene matches: 6. In DNA form, the CDR3 reads TGTGCCAGCAGCCTCTCGACTAGCGGGAGGGTGAACACCGGGGAGCTGTTTTTT. Translating it yields CASSLSTSGRVNTGELFF.

This clonotype was counted many times. This chain joins TRBV5-1 and TRBJ1-1, with a possible D match to TRBD1 (5 bases). The CDR3 covers 16 residues. The V and J ends lost 0 bases and 0 bases respectively, with 12 bases between them. CDR1 is SGHRS and CDR2 is YFSETQ in the germline V gene. CDR3 loop: CASSLVGAEMNTEAFF. The CDR3 bases are TGCGCCAGCAGCTTGGTAGGGGCAGAAATGAACACTGAAGCTTTCTTT. The whole variable domain, remainder taken from reference TRBV5-1 and TRBJ1-1, is KAGVTQTPRYLIKTRGQQVTLSCSPISGHRSVSWYQQTPGQGLQFLFEYFSETQRNKGNFPGRFSGRQFSNSRSEMNVSTLELGDSALYLCASSLVGAEMNTEAFFGQGTRLTVV.